The 27 T cell receptor beta chains reported below all come from one sample, sequenced in a study of metastatic and nonmetastatic thyroid tumors. Ahead of thyroid surgery, no patient had received treatment of any kind. Through MiXCR, TCRdb re-clonotyped the PCR reads. The sample has about 40,000 clones; around 10% are singletons. Sequenced: blood. These receptors all stem from a female donor with papillary thyroid cancer or a benign thyroid nodule (not recorded which). Some clones in this sample may be carry-over from other donors' samples.

This clone has at least ten counts. The chain joins TRBV11-2 to TRBJ2-3; 7 positions match TRBD2. This CDR3 has 14 residues. Per the germline V gene, CDR1 is SGHAT and CDR2 is FQNNGV. The V gene end was trimmed by 6 bases and the J gene end by 2 bases; junction bases not matched to a gene: 5. CDR3 sequence (DNA): TGTGCCAGCAGACGAGCGGGACTCACAGATACGCAGTATTTT. It specifies CASRRAGLTDTQYF.

This clone occurred many times. CDR3 in amino acids: CASSHPLTKKQETQYF. The CDR3 region has the DNA TGTGCCAGCAGCCACCCCCTGACTAAGAAACAAGAGACCCAGTACTTC. The V call is TRBV3-1, the J call TRBJ2-5, with D possibly being TRBD2 (5 bases). V lost 3 bases and J 2 bases, leaving 16 bases between the germline ends. The CDR3 has 16 residues. Germline CDR1 and CDR2: LGHDT and YNNKEL (reference sequence).

This rearrangement joins TRBV28 to TRBJ2-7; 7 positions match TRBD2. Germline CDR1 is MDHEN and CDR2 is SYDVKM. V was clipped by 8 bases and J by 6 bases; unmatched bases: 13. This CDR3 has 14 amino acids. CDR3 protein: CASATLEGRGEQYF. CDR3 in DNA: TGTGCCAGCGCAACCTTGGAGGGGAGGGGCGAGCAGTACTTC.

V usage is TRBV10-1 and J usage is TRBJ2-7; D is possibly TRBD2 (5 bases). Germline assignment: CDR1 WNHNN and CDR2 SYGVQD (reference sequence). This CDR3 is 15 amino acids long. V was pared by 2 bases and J by 3 bases, with 14 bases between. The CDR3 DNA is TGCGCCAGCAGTGAGGAGGTCCTAGCAGACTACGAGCAGTACGTC. This codes for CASSEEVLADYEQYV.

This clone was counted at least ten times. In the same sample, other DNA sequences code for this CDR3. This chain uses TRBV6-5 with TRBJ2-1; 8 nucleotides align to TRBD2. Trimming cost V 4 bases and J 6 bases; bases outside gene matches: 5. CDR1 and CDR2 from the germline V gene are MNHEY and SVGAGI. This CDR3 has 14 residues. The CDR3 here is CASSSSGGGNEQFF. The CDR3 DNA reads TGTGCCAGCAGTTCCTCCGGGGGGGGCAATGAGCAGTTCTTC.

This clone was recorded at least ten times. In DNA form, the CDR3 reads TGTGCCAGCAGTGAGGACATATCCTACAATGAGCAGTTCTTC. It is translated as CASSEDISYNEQFF. The V call is TRBV2, the J call TRBJ2-1, with TRBD1 as a possible D gene (5 bases). This CDR3 region has 14 residues. Trimming shortened V by 3 bases and J by 1 base, and 7 bases separated the two germline ends. CDR1 is SNHLY, CDR2 FYNNEI, per germline.

The chain carries TRBV3-1 and TRBJ2-5; D might be TRBD1 (5 bases). Germline-derived CDR1 and CDR2 are LGHDT and YNNKEL (reference sequence). The CDR3 is 14 residues long. The V end lost 10 bases, the J end lost 1 base, and 16 bases lay between the germline ends. CDR3 DNA: TGTGCCACCTCACTAATAGACAGCCAAGAGACCCAGTACTTC. This encodes CATSLIDSQETQYF.

At least ten counts were recorded for this clone. The V gene is TRBV2, the J gene TRBJ2-5; the D gene is possibly TRBD1 (5 bases). The ends were cut back, 4 bases at V and 1 base at J, with 7 bases in the middle. The CDR3 is made up of 13 amino acids. Germline-derived CDR1 and CDR2 are SNHLY and FYNNEI. The CDR3 is CASSAGIQETQYF. The DNA for the CDR3 is TGTGCCAGCAGTGCAGGGATCCAAGAGACCCAGTACTTC.

Relative to its sample, this clone is medium-sized (0.01 to 0.1%). In nucleotides, the CDR3 is TGCGCCAGCAGCCCTCTGGGACAGGGTGACGAAAAACTGTTTTTT. Its protein is CASSPLGQGDEKLFF. The rearrangement uses TRBV4-1 and TRBJ1-4; TRBD1 aligns across 9 bases. Trimming took 4 bases from V and 8 from J; bases not matched to a gene: 8. This CDR3 comprises 15 residues. Germline V CDR1 and CDR2: MGHRA, YSYEKL.

There are many counts of this clone. V is TRBV10-2 and J is TRBJ1-5, with no clear D. Germline CDR1 reads WSHSY; CDR2 reads SAAADI. V shed 3 bases and J shed 1 base, with 13 bases lying between them. This CDR3 comprises 16 residues. The CDR3 DNA reads as TGCGCCAGCAGTGACAGCTTAAGAGAAAGCAATCAGCCCCAGCATTTT. It is translated as CASSDSLRESNQPQHF.

The chain joins TRBV20-1 to TRBJ2-3; D gene ambiguous. This CDR3 contains 12 residues. The germline V gene has CDR1 DFQATT and CDR2 SNEGSKA (reference sequence). V lost 7 bases and J lost 2, with 10 bases in between. The DNA for the CDR3 is TGCAGTGGGCGAAAAGACACAGATACGCAGTATTTT. Translated, it gives CSGRKDTDTQYF.

The chain uses TRBV4-2 and TRBJ1-2; a possible D gene is TRBD1 (5 bases). Deletions cut 0 bases from V and 4 bases from J, with 12 bases between. This CDR3 has 15 residues. CDR1 and CDR2 from the germline V gene are LGHNA and YNFKEQ. CDR3 residues: CASSQDQAGLYGYTF. The CDR3 DNA reads TGTGCCAGCAGCCAAGATCAGGCAGGGCTCTATGGCTACACCTTC.

In this sample, this clone turned up many times. The chain combines TRBV27 with TRBJ2-5, with 13 bases lining up with TRBD2. The CDR3 is 18 residues long. Unmatched junction bases numbered 16, after V lost 7 bases and J lost 5 bases. CDR1 is MNHEY, CDR2 SMNVEV, per germline (reference sequence). This CDR3 is CASTITGTSGMVLETQYF. CDR3 bases: TGTGCCAGCACCATAACCGGGACTAGCGGGATGGTTTTGGAGACCCAGTACTTC.

Ten or more counts support this clone. The rearrangement joins TRBV5-1 to TRBJ2-7; TRBD1 matches 8 bases. The CDR3 has 14 amino acids. The trim removed 1 base at V and 0 bases at J, leaving 0 bases unmatched. Per the germline V gene, CDR1 is SGHRS and CDR2 is YFSETQ. For the CDR3, the DNA is TGCGCCAGCAGCTTGCAGGGGGCCTCCTACGAGCAGTACTTC. This sequence encodes CASSLQGASYEQYF.

The chain is built from TRBV27 and TRBJ1-5, with a weak D call TRBD1 (5 bases). There are 14 residues in the CDR3. The V end lost 6 bases, the J end lost 3 bases, and 12 bases lay between the germline ends. The V gene's germline CDR1 is MNHEY and CDR2 SMNVEV (reference sequence). DNA for the CDR3: TGTGCCAGCAGGCCTACAGGCATCAATCAGCCCCAGCATTTT. It is translated as CASRPTGINQPQHF.

Worth noting for this clone: Being one base from a much bigger clone, this may be a read error. V is TRBV14 and J is TRBJ2-1; the D is unclear. The length of the CDR3 is 11 residues. Germline lookup yields CDR1 SGHDN and CDR2 FVKESK. CDR3 nucleotides: TGTGCCAACAGCCAATCGGACCGTCAGTTCTTC. It codes for CANSQSDRQFF.

The chain couples TRBV20-1 to TRBJ2-7, with D unclear. Trimming pared 1 base from V and 0 bases from J, leaving 7 bases between. This CDR3 is built from 13 residues. In germline, CDR1 is DFQATT, CDR2 SNEGSKA (reference sequence). This CDR3 is CSARGVSSYEQYF. DNA for the CDR3: TGCAGTGCTAGAGGGGTTAGCTCCTACGAGCAGTACTTC.

This clone was counted ten times or more. The V and J genes are TRBV2 and TRBJ2-7, with 11 positions matching TRBD2. V was pared by 6 bases and J by 3 bases, with 10 bases of the junction left unmatched. CDR1 and CDR2 (germline): SNHLY, FYNNEI. The CDR3 totals 16 residues. The DNA for the CDR3 is TGTGCCAGCAGCTCTCAAGGGACTAGCGGTATCTACGAGCAGTACTTC. Protein product: CASSSQGTSGIYEQYF.

V and J are TRBV20-1 and TRBJ2-7; 8 bases are shared with TRBD2. The germline CDR1 and CDR2 sequences are DFQATT and SNEGSKA (reference sequence). Losses at the gene ends were 3 bases for V and 1 base for J; bases not matched to a gene: 5. The CDR3 consists of 14 residues. CDR3 protein: CSASYSGNSYEQYV. The CDR3 nucleotides are TGCAGTGCTAGTTATAGCGGGAATTCCTACGAGCAGTACGTC.

This clone was detected ten times or more. This sample also contains other DNA sequences that code for the same CDR3. The genes are TRBV12-3 or TRBV12-4 and TRBJ2-3; no clear D. V gave up 5 bases and J gave up 6 bases, with 12 bases separating them. The CDR3 has 13 residues. The CDR3 region has the DNA TGTGCCAGCAGTCTTACAGAAGCGGATACGCAGTATTTT. Translated, it gives CASSLTEADTQYF.

About this clone: A much bigger clone sits one base away, suggesting this may be a read error. Other DNA sequences of this sample code for an identical CDR3. The chain carries TRBV19 and TRBJ2-7; D remains ambiguous. This CDR3 region has 13 residues. Trimming removed 3 bases from V and 7 bases from J, with 13 bases in between. Germline CDR1 reads LNHDA; CDR2 reads SQIVND (reference sequence). Here the CDR3 DNA reads TGTGCCAGTAGTATCAAGGGTTCATATGAGCAGTACTTC. Amino acid sequence: CASSIKGSYEQYF. Looking up the rest from reference TRBV19 and TRBJ2-7 gives the full variable domain: DGGITQSPKYLFRKEGQNVTLSCEQNLNHDAMYWYRQDPGQGLRLIYYSQIVNDFQKGDIAEGYSVSREKKESFPLTVTSAQKNPTAFYLCASSIKGSYEQYFGPGTRLTVT.

This clone was seen a handful of times. This clone may be a read error of a much larger clone one base away. The J gene is TRBJ2-3, the V gene TRBV6-1; TRBD2 might be the D (6 bases). The germline CDR1 and CDR2 sequences are MNHNS and SASEGT. Between the trimmed V and J ends, which lost 4 bases and 2 bases, there was a span of 10 bases. The CDR3 is 14 residues long. The CDR3 reads CASSVGGHTDTQYF. The CDR3 DNA reads as TGTGCCAGCAGTGTGGGAGGTCACACAGATACGCAGTATTTT.

This clone turned up a few times. The chain links TRBV6-1 to TRBJ2-7; TRBD1 matches at 8 bases. The V gene's germline CDR1 is MNHNS and CDR2 SASEGT. The CDR3 loop spans 16 amino acids. With V trimmed by 2 bases and J by 0 bases, 6 bases remained unmatched. The CDR3 is CASSEFPQGDSYEQYF. The CDR3, as DNA: TGTGCCAGCAGTGAATTTCCACAGGGGGACTCCTACGAGCAGTACTTC.

This clone was observed at least ten times. The chain links TRBV28 to TRBJ2-7; a weak D match, TRBD1 (7 bases). The ends were cut back, 5 bases at V and 9 bases at J, with 14 bases in the middle. Germline V CDR1 and CDR2: MDHEN, SYDVKM. The CDR3 totals 12 residues. CDR3 region: CASSRNRGGQYF. The CDR3 DNA reads TGTGCCAGCAGTCGTAACAGGGGAGGGCAGTACTTC.

This clone was detected ten times or more. This chain links TRBV5-1 with TRBJ2-1; 9 bases fit TRBD2. Per the germline V gene, CDR1 is SGHRS and CDR2 is YFSETQ. V shed 4 bases, J shed 8 bases, and the junction held 22 bases outside the gene matches. The CDR3 loop spans 19 amino acids. The CDR3 protein is CASSLGLAPGSRRHDEQFF. CDR3 in DNA: TGCGCCAGCAGCCTAGGACTAGCGCCCGGGTCCCGCCGTCATGATGAGCAGTTCTTC.

This clone appeared many times. The chain uses TRBV20-1 and TRBJ2-3, with 9 bases fitting TRBD2. The germline V gene has CDR1 DFQATT and CDR2 SNEGSKA (reference sequence). Trimming cost V 3 bases and J 4 bases; bases outside gene matches: 11. This CDR3 is 16 amino acids long. Written as DNA, the CDR3 is TGCAGTGCTAGGACTAGCGGAGCTCGTAAGCCAGATACGCAGTATTTT. This codes for CSARTSGARKPDTQYF.

This clone was recorded many times. This chain connects TRBV20-1 to TRBJ2-1, with 9 bases lining up with TRBD2. J was trimmed by 0 bases and V by 4 bases; bases with no gene match: 4. Germline CDR1 and CDR2: DFQATT and SNEGSKA (reference sequence). This CDR3 contains 15 residues. The CDR3 coding sequence is TGCAGTGCTACTAGCGGGGTTAGCTCCTACAATGAGCAGTTCTTC. As protein: CSATSGVSSYNEQFF.